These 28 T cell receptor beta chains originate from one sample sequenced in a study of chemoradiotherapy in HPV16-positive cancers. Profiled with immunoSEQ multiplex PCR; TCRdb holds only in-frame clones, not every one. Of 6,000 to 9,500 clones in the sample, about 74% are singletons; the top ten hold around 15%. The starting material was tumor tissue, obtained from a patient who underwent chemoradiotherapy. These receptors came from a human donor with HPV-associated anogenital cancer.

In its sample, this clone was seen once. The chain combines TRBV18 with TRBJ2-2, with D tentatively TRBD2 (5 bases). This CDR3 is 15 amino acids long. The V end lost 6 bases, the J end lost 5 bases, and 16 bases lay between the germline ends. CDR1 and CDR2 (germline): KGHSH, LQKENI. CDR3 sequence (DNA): TGTGCCAGCTCCCTCCGGACCGGCGGGACCGGGGAGCTGTTTTTT. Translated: CASSLRTGGTGELFF. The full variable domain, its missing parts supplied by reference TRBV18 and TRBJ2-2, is NAGVMQNPRHLVRRRGQEARLRCSPMKGHSHVYWYRQLPEEGLKFMVYLQKENIIDESGMPKERFSAEFPKEGPSILRIQQVVRGDSAAYFCASSLRTGGTGELFFGEGSRLTVL.

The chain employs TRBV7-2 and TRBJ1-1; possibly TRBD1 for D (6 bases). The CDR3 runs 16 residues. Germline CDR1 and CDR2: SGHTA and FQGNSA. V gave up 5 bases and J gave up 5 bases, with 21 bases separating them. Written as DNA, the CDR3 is TGTGCCAGCAGCCAACCTTTCCGAGGGGGAGGTACTGAAGCTTTCTTT. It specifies CASSQPFRGGGTEAFF.

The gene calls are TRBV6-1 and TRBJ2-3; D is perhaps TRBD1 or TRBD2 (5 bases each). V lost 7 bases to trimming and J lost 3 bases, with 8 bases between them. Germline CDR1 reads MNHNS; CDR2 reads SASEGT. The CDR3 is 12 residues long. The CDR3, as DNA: TGTGCCAGCACCGGGACGACAGATACGCAGTATTTT. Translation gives CASTGTTDTQYF.

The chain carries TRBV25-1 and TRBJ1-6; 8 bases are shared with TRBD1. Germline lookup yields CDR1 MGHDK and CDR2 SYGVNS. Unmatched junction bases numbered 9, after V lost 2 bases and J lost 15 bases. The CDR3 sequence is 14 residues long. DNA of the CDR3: TGTGCCAGCAGTGAAAGGGACAGGCGGACCGACCTCCACTTT. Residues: CASSERDRRTDLHF.

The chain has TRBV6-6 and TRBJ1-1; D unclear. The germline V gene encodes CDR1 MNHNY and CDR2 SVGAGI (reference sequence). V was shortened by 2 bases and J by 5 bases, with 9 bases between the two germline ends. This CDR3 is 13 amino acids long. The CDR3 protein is CASSYVEMTEAFF. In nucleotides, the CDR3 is TGTGCCAGCAGTTACGTGGAGATGACTGAAGCTTTCTTT.

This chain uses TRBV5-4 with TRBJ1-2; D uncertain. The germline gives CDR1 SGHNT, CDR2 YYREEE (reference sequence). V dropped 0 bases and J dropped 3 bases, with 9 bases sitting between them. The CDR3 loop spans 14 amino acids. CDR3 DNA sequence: TGTGCCAGCAGCTTGGTAAACTCCGACTATGGCTACACCTTC. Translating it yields CASSLVNSDYGYTF.

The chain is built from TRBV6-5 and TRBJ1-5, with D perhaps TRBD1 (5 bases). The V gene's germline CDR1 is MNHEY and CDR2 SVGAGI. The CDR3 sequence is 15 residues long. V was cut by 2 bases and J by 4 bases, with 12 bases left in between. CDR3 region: CASSYSEGRNQPQHF. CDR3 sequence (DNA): TGTGCCAGCAGTTACAGTGAGGGGAGAAATCAGCCCCAGCATTTT.

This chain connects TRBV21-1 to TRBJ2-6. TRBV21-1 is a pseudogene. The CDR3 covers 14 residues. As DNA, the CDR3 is TGTGCCAGCAGCAATGGGGACGGGGCCAACGTCCTGACTTTC. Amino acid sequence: CASSNGDGANVLTF.

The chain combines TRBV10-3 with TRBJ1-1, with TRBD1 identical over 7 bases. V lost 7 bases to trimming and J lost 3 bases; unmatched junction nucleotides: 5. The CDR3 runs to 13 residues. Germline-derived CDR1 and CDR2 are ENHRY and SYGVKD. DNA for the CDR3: TGTGCCATCAACGAAGGGGGCCACACTGAAGCTTTCTTT. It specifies CAINEGGHTEAFF.

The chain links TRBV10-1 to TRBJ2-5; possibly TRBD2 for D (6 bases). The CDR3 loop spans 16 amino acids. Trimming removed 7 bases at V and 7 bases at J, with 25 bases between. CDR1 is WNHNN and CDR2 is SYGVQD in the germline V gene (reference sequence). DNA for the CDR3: TGCGCCAGCACGGGGGATTGGGACTTGCCTCCCAGGACCCAGTACTTC. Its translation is CASTGDWDLPPRTQYF.

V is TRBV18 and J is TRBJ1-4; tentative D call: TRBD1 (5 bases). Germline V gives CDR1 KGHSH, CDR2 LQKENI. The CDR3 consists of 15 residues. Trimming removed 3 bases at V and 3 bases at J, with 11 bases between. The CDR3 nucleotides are TGTGCCAGCTCACCCGAGCAGGGCGCTAATGAAAAACTGTTTTTT. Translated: CASSPEQGANEKLFF.

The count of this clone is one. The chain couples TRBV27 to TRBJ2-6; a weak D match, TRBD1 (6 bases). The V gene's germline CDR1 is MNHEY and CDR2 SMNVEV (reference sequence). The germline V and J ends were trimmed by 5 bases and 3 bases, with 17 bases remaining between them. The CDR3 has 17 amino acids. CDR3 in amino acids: CASSPIPRGLGANVLTF. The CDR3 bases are TGTGCCAGCAGTCCCATCCCCAGGGGTCTTGGGGCCAACGTCCTGACTTTC.

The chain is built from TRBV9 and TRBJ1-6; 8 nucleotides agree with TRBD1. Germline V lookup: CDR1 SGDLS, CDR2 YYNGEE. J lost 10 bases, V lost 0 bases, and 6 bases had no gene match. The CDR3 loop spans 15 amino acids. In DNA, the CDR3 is TGTGCCAGCAGCGTAGATCTAACAGGGGGGTCACCCCTCCACTTT. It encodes CASSVDLTGGSPLHF. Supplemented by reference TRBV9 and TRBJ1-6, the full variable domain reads DSGVTQTPKHLITATGQRVTLRCSPRSGDLSVYWYQQSLDQGLQFLIQYYNGEERAKGNILERFSAQQFPDLHSELNLSSLELGDSALYFCASSVDLTGGSPLHFGNGTRLTVT.

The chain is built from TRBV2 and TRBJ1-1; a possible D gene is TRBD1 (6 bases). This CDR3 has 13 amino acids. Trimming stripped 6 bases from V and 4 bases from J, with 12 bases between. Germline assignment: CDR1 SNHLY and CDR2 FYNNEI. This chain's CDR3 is CASSLQGGTEAFF. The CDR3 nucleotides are TGTGCCAGCAGCTTACAGGGTGGCACTGAAGCTTTCTTT.

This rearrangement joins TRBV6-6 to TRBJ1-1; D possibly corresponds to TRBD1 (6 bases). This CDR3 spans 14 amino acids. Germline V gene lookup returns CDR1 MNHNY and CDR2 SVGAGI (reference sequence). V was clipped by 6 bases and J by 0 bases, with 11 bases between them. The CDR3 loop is CASRQDSMNTEAFF. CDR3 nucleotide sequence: TGTGCCAGCAGACAGGACAGCATGAACACTGAAGCTTTCTTT.

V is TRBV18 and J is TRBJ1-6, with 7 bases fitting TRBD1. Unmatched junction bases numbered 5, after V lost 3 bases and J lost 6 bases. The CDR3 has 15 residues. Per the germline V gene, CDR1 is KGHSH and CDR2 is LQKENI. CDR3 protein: CASSPDGTANSPLHF. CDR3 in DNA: TGTGCCAGCTCACCCGACGGGACAGCTAATTCACCCCTCCACTTT. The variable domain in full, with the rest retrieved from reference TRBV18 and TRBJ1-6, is NAGVMQNPRHLVRRRGQEARLRCSPMKGHSHVYWYRQLPEEGLKFMVYLQKENIIDESGMPKERFSAEFPKEGPSILRIQQVVRGDSAAYFCASSPDGTANSPLHFGNGTRLTVT.

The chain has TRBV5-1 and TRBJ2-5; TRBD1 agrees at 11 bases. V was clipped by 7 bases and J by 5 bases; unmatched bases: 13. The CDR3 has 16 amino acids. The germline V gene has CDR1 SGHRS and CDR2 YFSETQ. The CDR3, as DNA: TGCGCCAGCGCCCGGAAAGGACAGGGGGCCGGTGAGACCCAGTACTTC. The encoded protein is CASARKGQGAGETQYF.

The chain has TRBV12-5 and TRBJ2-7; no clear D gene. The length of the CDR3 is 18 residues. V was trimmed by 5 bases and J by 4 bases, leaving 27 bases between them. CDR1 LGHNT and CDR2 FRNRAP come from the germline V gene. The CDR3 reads CASGPGPLGNSHQYEQYF. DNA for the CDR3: TGTGCTAGTGGTCCAGGACCGTTGGGCAACTCTCACCAATACGAGCAGTACTTC.

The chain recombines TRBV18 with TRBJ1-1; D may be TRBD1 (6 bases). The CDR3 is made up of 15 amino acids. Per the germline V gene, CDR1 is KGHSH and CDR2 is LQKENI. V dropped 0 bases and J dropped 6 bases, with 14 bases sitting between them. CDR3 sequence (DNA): TGTGCCAGCTCACCACCGACAGGAGGGGAAGCTGAAGCTTTCTTT. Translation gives CASSPPTGGEAEAFF.

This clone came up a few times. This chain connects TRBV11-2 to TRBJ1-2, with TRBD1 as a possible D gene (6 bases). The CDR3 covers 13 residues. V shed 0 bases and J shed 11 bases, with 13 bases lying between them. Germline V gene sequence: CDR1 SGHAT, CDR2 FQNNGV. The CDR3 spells CASSLDRGELYTF. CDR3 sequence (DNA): TGTGCCAGCAGCTTAGATAGGGGGGAGTTGTACACCTTC.

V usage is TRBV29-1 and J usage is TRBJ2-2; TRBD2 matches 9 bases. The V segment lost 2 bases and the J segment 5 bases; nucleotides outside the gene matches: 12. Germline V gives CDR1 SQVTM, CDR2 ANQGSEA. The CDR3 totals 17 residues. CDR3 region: CSVERGGGARSTGELFF. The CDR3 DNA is TGCAGCGTTGAACGCGGCGGGGGGGCCCGGAGTACCGGGGAGCTGTTTTTT.

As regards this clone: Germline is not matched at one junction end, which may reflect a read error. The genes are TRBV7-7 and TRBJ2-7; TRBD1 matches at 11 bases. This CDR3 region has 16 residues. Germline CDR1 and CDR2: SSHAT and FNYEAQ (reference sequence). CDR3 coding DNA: TGTGCTAGCAGCTTAGGAGGACCGGGACAGGGGGGCGAGCAGTACTTC. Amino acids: CASSLGGPGQGGEQYF.

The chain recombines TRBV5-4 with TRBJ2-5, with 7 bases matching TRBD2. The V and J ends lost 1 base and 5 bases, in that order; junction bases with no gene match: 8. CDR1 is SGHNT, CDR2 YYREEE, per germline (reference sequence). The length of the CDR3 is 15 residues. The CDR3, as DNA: TGTGCCAGCAGCTTGTCGACGGGGGGACGCGAGACCCAGTACTTC. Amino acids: CASSLSTGGRETQYF.

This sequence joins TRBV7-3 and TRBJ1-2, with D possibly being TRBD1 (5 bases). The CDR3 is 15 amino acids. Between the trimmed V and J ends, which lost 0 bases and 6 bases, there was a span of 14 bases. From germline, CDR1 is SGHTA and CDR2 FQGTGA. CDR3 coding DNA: TGTGCCAGCAGCTTAACGGGAAGGGGCGCGGATGGCTACACCTTC. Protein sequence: CASSLTGRGADGYTF. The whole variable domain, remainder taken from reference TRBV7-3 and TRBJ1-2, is GAGVSQTPSNKVTEKGKYVELRCDPISGHTALYWYRQSLGQGPEFLIYFQGTGAADDSGLPNDRFFAVRPEGSVSTLKIQRTERGDSAVYLCASSLTGRGADGYTFGSGTRLTVV.

The CDR3, as DNA: TGTGCCAGCAGCCTCACTAGCGAGCAGTTCTTC. Translating gives CASSLTSEQFF. The chain has TRBV14 and TRBJ2-1; D possibly corresponds to TRBD2 (6 bases). V was shortened by 4 bases and J by 10 bases, with 8 bases between the two germline ends. This CDR3 comprises 11 residues. CDR1 is SGHDN and CDR2 is FVKESK in the germline V gene.

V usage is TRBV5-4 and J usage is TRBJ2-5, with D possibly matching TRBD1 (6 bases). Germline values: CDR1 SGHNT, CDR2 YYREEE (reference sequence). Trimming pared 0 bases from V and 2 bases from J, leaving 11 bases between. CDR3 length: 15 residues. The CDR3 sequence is CASSLAGRGQETQYF. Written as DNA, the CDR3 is TGTGCCAGCAGCTTGGCGGGCAGGGGACAAGAGACCCAGTACTTC.

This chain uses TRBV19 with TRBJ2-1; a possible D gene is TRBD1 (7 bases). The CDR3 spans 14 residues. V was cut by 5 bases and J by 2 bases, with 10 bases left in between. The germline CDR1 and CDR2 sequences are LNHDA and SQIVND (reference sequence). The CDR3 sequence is CASSSGGTYNEQFF. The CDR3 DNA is TGTGCCAGTAGTTCAGGGGGGACCTACAATGAGCAGTTCTTC.

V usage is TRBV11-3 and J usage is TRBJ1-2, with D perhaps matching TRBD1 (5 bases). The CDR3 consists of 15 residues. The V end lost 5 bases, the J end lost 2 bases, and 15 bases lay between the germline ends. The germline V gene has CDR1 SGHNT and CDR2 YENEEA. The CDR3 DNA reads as TGTGCCAGCAGCCCGCTTCCGGGACGGAACTATGGCTACACCTTC. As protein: CASSPLPGRNYGYTF.